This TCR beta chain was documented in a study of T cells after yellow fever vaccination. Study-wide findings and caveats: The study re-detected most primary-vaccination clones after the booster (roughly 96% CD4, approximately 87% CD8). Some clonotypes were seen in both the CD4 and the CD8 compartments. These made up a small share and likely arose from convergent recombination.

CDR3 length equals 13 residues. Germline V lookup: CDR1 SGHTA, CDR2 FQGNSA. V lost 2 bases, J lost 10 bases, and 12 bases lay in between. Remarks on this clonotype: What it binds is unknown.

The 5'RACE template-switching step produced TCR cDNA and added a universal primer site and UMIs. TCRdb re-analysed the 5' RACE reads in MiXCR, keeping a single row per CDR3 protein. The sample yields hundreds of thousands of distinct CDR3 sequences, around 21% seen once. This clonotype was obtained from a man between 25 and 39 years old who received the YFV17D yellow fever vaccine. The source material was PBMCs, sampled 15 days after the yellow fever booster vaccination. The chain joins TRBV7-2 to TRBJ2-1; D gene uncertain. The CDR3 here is CASSLPQDGEQFF. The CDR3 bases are TGTGCCAGCAGCTTACCCCAAGACGGGGAGCAGTTCTTC.